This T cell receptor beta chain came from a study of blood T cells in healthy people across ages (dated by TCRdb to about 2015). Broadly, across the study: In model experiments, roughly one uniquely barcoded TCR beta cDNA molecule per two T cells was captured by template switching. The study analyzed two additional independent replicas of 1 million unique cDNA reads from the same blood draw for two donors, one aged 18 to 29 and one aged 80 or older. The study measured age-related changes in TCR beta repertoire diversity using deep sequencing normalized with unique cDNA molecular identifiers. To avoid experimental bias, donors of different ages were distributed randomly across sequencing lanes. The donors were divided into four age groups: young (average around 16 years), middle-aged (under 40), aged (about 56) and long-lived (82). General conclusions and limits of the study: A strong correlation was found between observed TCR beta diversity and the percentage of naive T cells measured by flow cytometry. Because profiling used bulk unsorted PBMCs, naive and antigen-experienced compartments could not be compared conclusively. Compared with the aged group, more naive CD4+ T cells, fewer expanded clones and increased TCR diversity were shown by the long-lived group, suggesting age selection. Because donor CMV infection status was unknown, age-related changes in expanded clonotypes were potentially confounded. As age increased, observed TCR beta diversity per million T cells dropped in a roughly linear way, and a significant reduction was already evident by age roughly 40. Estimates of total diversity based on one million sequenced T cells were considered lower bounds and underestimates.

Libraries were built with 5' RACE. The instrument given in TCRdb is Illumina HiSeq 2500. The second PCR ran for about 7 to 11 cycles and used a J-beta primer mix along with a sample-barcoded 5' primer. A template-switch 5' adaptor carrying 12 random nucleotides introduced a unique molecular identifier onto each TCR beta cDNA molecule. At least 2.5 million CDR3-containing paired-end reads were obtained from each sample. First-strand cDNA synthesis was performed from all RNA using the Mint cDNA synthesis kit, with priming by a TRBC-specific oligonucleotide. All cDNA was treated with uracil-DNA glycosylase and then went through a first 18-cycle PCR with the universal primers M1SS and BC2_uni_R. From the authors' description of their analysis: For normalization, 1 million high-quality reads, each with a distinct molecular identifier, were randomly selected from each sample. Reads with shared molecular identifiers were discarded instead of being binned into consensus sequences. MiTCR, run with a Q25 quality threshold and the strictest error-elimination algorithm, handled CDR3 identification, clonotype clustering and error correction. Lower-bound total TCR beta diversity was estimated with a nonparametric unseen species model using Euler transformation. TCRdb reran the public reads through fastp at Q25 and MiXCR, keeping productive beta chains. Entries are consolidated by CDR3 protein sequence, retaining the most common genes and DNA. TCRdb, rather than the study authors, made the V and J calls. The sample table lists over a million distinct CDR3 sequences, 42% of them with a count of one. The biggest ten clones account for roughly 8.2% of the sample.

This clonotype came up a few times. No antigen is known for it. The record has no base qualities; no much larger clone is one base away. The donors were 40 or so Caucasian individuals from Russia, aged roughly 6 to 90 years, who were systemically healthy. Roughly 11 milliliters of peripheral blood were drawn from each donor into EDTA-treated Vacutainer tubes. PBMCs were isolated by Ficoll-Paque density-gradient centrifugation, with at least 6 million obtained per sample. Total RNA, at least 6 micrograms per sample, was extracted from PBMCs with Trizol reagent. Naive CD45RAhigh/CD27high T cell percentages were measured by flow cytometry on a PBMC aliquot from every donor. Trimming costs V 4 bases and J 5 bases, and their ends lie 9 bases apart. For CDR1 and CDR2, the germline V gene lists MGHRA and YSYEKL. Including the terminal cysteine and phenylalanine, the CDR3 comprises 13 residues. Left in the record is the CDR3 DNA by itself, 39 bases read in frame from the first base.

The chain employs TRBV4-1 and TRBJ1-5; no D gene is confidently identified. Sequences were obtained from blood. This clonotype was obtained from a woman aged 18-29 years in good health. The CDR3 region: CASSLLRDQPQHF. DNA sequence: TGCGCCAGCAGCCTCCTACGGGATCAGCCCCAGCATTTT.